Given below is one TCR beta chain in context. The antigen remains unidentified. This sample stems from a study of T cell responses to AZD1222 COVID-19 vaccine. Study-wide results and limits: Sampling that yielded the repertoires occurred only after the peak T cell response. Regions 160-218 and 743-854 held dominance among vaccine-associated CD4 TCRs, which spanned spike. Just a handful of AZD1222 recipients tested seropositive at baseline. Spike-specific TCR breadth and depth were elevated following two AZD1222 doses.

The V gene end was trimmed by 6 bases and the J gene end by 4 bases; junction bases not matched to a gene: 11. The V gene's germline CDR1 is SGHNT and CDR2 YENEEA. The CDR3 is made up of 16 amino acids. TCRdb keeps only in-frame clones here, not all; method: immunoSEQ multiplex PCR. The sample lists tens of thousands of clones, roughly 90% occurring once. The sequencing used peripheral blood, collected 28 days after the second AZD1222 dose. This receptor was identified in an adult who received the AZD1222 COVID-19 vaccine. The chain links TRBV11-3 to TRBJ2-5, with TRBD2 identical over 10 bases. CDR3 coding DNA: TGTGCCAGCAGTCGGCGCAGCGGGGGGGATCTAGAGACCCAGTACTTC. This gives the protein CASSRRSGGDLETQYF.